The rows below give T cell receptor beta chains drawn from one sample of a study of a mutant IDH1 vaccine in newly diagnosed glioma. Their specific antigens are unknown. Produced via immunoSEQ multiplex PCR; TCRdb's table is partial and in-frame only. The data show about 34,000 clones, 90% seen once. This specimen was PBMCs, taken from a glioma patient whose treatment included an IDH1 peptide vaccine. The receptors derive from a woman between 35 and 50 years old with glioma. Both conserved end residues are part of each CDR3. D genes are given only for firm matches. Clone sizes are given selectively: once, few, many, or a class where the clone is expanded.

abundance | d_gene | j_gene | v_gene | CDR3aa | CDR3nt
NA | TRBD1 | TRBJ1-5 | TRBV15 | CATSGQGSNQPQHF | TGTGCCACCAGCGGACAGGGTAGCAATCAGCCCCAGCATTTT
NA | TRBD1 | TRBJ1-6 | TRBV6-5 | CASSRDRGQSPLHF | TGTGCCAGCAGCCGCGACAGGGGCCAATCACCCCTCCACTTT
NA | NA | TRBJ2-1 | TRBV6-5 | CASSYWTRSQNEQFF | TGTGCCAGCAGTTACTGGACTCGGTCTCAGAATGAGCAGTTCTTC
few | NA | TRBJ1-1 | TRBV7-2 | CASSYRPTANTEAFF | TGTGCCAGCAGCTACCGACCTACTGCGAACACTGAAGCTTTCTTT
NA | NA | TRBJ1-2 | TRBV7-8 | CASSLAEVYGYTF | TGTGCCAGCAGCTTAGCAGAAGTCTATGGCTACACCTTC
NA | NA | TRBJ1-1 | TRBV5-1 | CASSLAGQLAFF | TGCGCCAGCAGCTTGGCGGGCCAACTCGCTTTCTTT
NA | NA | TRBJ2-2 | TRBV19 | CASSDGTGELFF | TGTGCCAGTAGTGACGGGACCGGGGAGCTGTTTTTT
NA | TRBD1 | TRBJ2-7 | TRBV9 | CASSGQGAYEQYF | TGTGCCAGCAGTGGACAGGGAGCCTACGAGCAGTACTTC
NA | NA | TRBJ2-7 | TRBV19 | CASSQRKSSYEQYF | TGTGCCAGTAGCCAGCGAAAGTCCTCCTACGAGCAGTACTTC
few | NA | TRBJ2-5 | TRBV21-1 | CASSKDRAYNTQETQYF | TGTGCCAGCAGCAAAGACAGGGCATACAACACACAAGAGACCCAGTACTTC
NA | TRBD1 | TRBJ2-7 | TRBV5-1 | CASSPRQGPSYEQYF | TGCGCCAGCAGCCCCCGACAGGGGCCATCCTACGAGCAGTACTTC
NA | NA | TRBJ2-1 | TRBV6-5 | CASSYQGPAYNEQFF | TGTGCCAGCAGTTACCAAGGACCCGCCTACAATGAGCAGTTCTTC
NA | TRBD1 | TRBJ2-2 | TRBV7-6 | CASSSRDRGTGELFF | TGTGCCAGCAGCTCCCGGGACAGGGGCACCGGGGAGCTGTTTTTT